The clone carrying this TCR beta chain was recorded only once. Measured with immunoSEQ multiplex PCR; TCRdb has only the in-frame clones, and not every one. Of tens of thousands of clones listed, approximately 95% are singletons. This entry comes from a study of T cell changes during pregnancy in multiple sclerosis. The V and J ends lost 5 bases and 0 bases, in that order; junction bases with no gene match: 3. The CDR3 totals 14 residues. CDR1 is MNHEY and CDR2 is SMNVEV in the germline V gene (reference sequence). The specimen was CD8+ T cells from peripheral blood mononuclear cells, collected in the third trimester of pregnancy. The source of this sequence is a female donor with multiple sclerosis, enrolled in a pregnancy study. The chain carries TRBV27 and TRBJ1-1; 7 nucleotides agree with TRBD1. The CDR3 loop is CASSLQGMNTEAFF. Here the CDR3 DNA reads TGTGCCAGCAGTCTACAGGGGATGAACACTGAAGCTTTCTTT.